Below, 18 T cell receptor beta chains from the same sample are listed, as sequenced in a study of T-cell reconstitution after alpha-beta-depleted transplantation in children. Unique molecular identifiers were used to barcode this TCRbeta library. MiXCR, applied by TCRdb to the PCR reads, yields one record per CDR3 protein. Among some 250,000 distinct CDR3 sequences listed, 12% were seen once. The sample in question was PBMCs from the stem cell graft donor, obtained from the stem cell graft. All receptors derive from a human donor who donated a stem cell graft to a child with acute lymphoblastic leukemia.

This clonotype was seen ten or more times. The chain combines TRBV7-9 with TRBJ1-4; TRBD1 agrees at 12 bases. This CDR3 region has 15 residues. V dropped 6 bases and J dropped 6; count of bases not matched to a gene: 5. The germline CDR1 and CDR2 sequences are SEHNR and FQNEAQ (reference sequence). The CDR3 is CASRVGTGGDEKLFF. In DNA, the CDR3 is TGTGCCAGCAGGGTCGGGACAGGGGGCGATGAAAAACTGTTTTTT.

In its sample, this clonotype was seen many times. This chain uses TRBV12-3 or TRBV12-4 with TRBJ1-5; perhaps TRBD1 as D (5 bases). The CDR3 sequence is 13 residues long. Trimming cost V 4 bases and J 9 bases, with 13 bases left between them. The CDR3 loop is CASSSRAKAPQHF. CDR3 nucleotide sequence: TGTGCCAGCAGTTCCAGGGCCAAGGCGCCCCAGCATTTT.

On this clonotype itself: A much larger clone lies one base from this, so it may be a read error. The CDR3 region has the DNA TGTGCCATCAGCTCGGACAGGCGAGATACGCAGTATTTT. Translated: CAISSDRRDTQYF. The chain uses TRBV7-2 and TRBJ2-3, with 7 bases that match TRBD1. Germline CDR1 SGHTA, CDR2 FQGNSA. This CDR3 spans 13 amino acids.

J is TRBJ2-7 and V is TRBV7-2, with D hard to call. Germline CDR1 SGHTA, CDR2 FQGNSA. The CDR3 sequence is 14 residues long. Trimming took off 5 bases at V and 3 bases at J, with 14 bases between the two ends. CDR3 protein: CASSAQSGYYEQYF. The CDR3 DNA follows: TGTGCCAGCAGCGCCCAAAGTGGATACTACGAGCAGTACTTC.

The sample holds many counts of this clonotype. This chain links TRBV30 with TRBJ2-7; D is unclear. Germline V lookup: CDR1 GTSNPN, CDR2 SVGIG (reference sequence). The length of the CDR3 is 11 residues. Trimming removed 0 bases from V and 4 bases from J, with 4 bases in between. The CDR3 region has the DNA TGTGCCTGGAGTGTACGGTACGAGCAGTACTTC. Its translation: CAWSVRYEQYF.

This clonotype came up many times. J is TRBJ2-1 and V is TRBV7-9; 8 bases align to TRBD2. CDR3 length equals 16 residues. J was trimmed by 1 base and V by 2 bases; bases with no gene match: 4. Per germline, CDR1 SEHNR and CDR2 FQNEAQ (reference sequence). The CDR3 sequence is CASSLREGRSYNEQFF. The DNA of the CDR3 is TGTGCCAGCAGCTTACGGGAGGGCCGATCCTACAATGAGCAGTTCTTC.

There are many counts of this clonotype. The V and J genes are TRBV12-3 or TRBV12-4 and TRBJ1-2; unclear D gene. CDR3 size: 14 residues. The ends were cut back, 6 bases at V and 6 bases at J, with 17 bases in the middle. The CDR3 DNA sequence: TGTGCCAGCAGGAAGAGGGAGAGGGCCGATGGCTACACCTTC. Translated, it gives CASRKRERADGYTF.

This clonotype showed up many times. The chain uses TRBV6-2 or TRBV6-3 and TRBJ2-7; a weak D match, TRBD2 (5 bases). The germline V and J ends were trimmed by 6 bases and 0 bases, with 15 bases remaining between them. Germline V lookup: CDR1 MNHEY, CDR2 SVGEGT. The CDR3 loop spans 15 amino acids. The CDR3 bases are TGTGCCAGCAGCACGGGTCGGGGTATCTCCTACGAGCAGTACTTC. Translation: CASSTGRGISYEQYF.

In this sample, this clonotype turned up a few times. This chain joins TRBV30 and TRBJ1-4; D might be TRBD1 (6 bases). The ends were cut back, 5 bases at V and 5 bases at J, with 12 bases in the middle. There are 13 residues in the CDR3. Germline CDR1 reads GTSNPN; CDR2 reads SVGIG (reference sequence). CDR3 region: CAWSDGTNEKLFF. DNA of the CDR3: TGTGCCTGGTCGGACGGGACAAATGAAAAACTGTTTTTT.

In this sample, this clonotype turned up many times. The chain joins TRBV10-2 to TRBJ2-3; either TRBD1 or TRBD2 may fit D (5 bases each). The CDR3 totals 16 residues. Trimming shortened V by 0 bases and J by 5 bases, and 15 bases separated the two germline ends. The germline gives CDR1 WSHSY, CDR2 SAAADI. The CDR3 sequence is CASSESVGELRDTQYF. The CDR3 bases are TGCGCCAGCAGTGAGTCAGTGGGGGAGCTGAGAGATACGCAGTATTTT.

This clonotype has a count of ten or more. The chain uses TRBV2 and TRBJ2-7, with D possibly TRBD1 on 5 matching bases. V shed 4 bases and J shed 2 bases, with 12 bases lying between them. This CDR3 comprises 14 residues. The germline V gene encodes CDR1 SNHLY and CDR2 FYNNEI. CDR3 nucleotides: TGTGCCAGCAGTGGGCAGGGATTAACCTACGAGCAGTACTTC. Translating gives CASSGQGLTYEQYF.

This clonotype occurred many times. This CDR3 reads CASLTSSGGSYNEQFF. The CDR3, as DNA: TGTGCCAGCCTCACCTCAAGCGGGGGCTCCTACAATGAGCAGTTCTTC. The V gene is TRBV7-2, the J gene TRBJ2-1; 8 bases match TRBD2. Germline lookup yields CDR1 SGHTA and CDR2 FQGNSA. This CDR3 region has 16 residues. The V segment lost 8 bases and the J segment 0 bases; nucleotides outside the gene matches: 9.

This clonotype was seen ten or more times. The chain couples TRBV10-2 to TRBJ2-2; 7 bases map to TRBD1. Germline-derived CDR1 and CDR2 are WSHSY and SAAADI. The CDR3 length is 15 residues. The junction had 5 bases not matched to a gene; V was cut back by 6 bases and J by 1 base. The CDR3 nucleotides are TGCGCCAGCAGAGCAGGGGGTGAGAACACCGGGGAGCTGTTTTTT. It is translated as CASRAGGENTGELFF.

At least ten counts were recorded for this clonotype. The V gene is TRBV15, the J gene TRBJ2-3; D is unclear. The germline CDR1 and CDR2 sequences are LNHNV and YYDKDF (reference sequence). The CDR3 length is 12 residues. V was pared by 0 bases and J by 6 bases, with 4 bases between. CDR3 sequence: CATSREVDTQYF. The CDR3 coding sequence is TGTGCCACCAGCAGAGAAGTTGATACGCAGTATTTT.

This clonotype was detected ten times or more. The chain carries TRBV12-3 or TRBV12-4 and TRBJ2-7; D call uncertain. The germline V and J ends were trimmed by 1 base and 11 bases, with 12 bases remaining between them. The CDR3 has 12 residues. The CDR3 bases are TGTGCCAGCAGTTTAGGATCGGGTAGGAAGTACTTC. It encodes CASSLGSGRKYF.

This clonotype was observed at least ten times. This chain uses TRBV21-1 with TRBJ1-4; whether TRBD1, the table's D call, matches the DNA was not checked. TRBV21-1 is marked as a pseudogene. The CDR3 extends over 16 amino acids. This CDR3 reads CASSKLWTGRNEKLFF. CDR3 bases: TGTGCCAGCAGCAAGCTGTGGACAGGCCGTAATGAAAAACTGTTTTTT.

This chain links TRBV9 with TRBJ1-2; maybe TRBD1 (5 bases). Germline V CDR1 and CDR2: SGDLS, YYNGEE. This CDR3 contains 15 residues. The V end lost 0 bases, the J end lost 2 bases, and 11 bases lay between the germline ends. DNA for the CDR3: TGTGCCAGCAGCGTAGACCCAGGGAACAACTATGGCTACACCTTC. The encoded protein is CASSVDPGNNYGYTF.

This clonotype was recorded at least ten times. The chain recombines TRBV4-3 with TRBJ2-2, with 7 bases lining up with TRBD2. V dropped 5 bases and J dropped 7; count of bases not matched to a gene: 10. The CDR3 contains 15 residues. The germline CDR1 and CDR2 sequences are LGHNA and YSLEER. The CDR3 loop reads CASSETGGGNGELFF. In DNA form, the CDR3 reads TGCGCCAGCAGCGAAACGGGGGGAGGGAACGGGGAGCTGTTTTTT.